These T cell receptor beta chains were read from a single sample in a study of blood T cell repertoires in COVID-19. Repertoires were generated with immunoSEQ multiplex PCR, while TCRdb's copy carries only in-frame clones and drops some. The sample contains around 160,000 clones, approximately 91% of which appear only once. The sample consisted of peripheral blood. These receptors all stem from a man younger than 35 with acute or convalescent COVID-19. The CDR3 runs from the conserved cysteine through the conserved F or W. D genes are given only for firm matches. Where a row states a size, it is once, few, many or the class of an expanded clone; other rows omit it.

size | D | J | V | DNA | CDR3
- | - | TRBJ2-7 | TRBV19 | TGTGCCAGTAGTAAGGGCTGGGACACCAACTCCTACGAGCAGTACTTC | CASSKGWDTNSYEQYF
- | - | TRBJ2-3 | TRBV9 | TGTGCCAGCAGCGACCCCGGAGTCACACCAAACGCAGATACGCAGTATTTT | CASSDPGVTPNADTQYF
once | - | TRBJ2-3 | TRBV7-9 | TGTGCCAGCAGCGCTACCGGGAGTACCATCACAGATACGCAGTATTTT | CASSATGSTITDTQYF
- | TRBD1 | TRBJ2-1 | TRBV19 | TGTGCCACAGAGTTCCTACCGGGACAGGGGGCTGGTGAGCAGTTCTTC | CATEFLPGQGAGEQFF
- | TRBD1 | TRBJ1-1 | TRBV10-1 | TGCGCCAGCAGTGTGGACAGGGGCACTGAAGCTTTCTTT | CASSVDRGTEAFF
- | - | TRBJ2-1 | TRBV5-1 | TGCGCCAGCAGCTTGGGAGAGACTTACTCCTACAATGAGCAGTTCTTC | CASSLGETYSYNEQFF
- | - | TRBJ1-2 | TRBV11-2 | TGTGCCAGCAGCTCCGGCGGCGGGTTTTATGGCTACACCTTC | CASSSGGGFYGYTF
- | TRBD2 | TRBJ2-2 | TRBV27 | TGTGCCAGCAGTCCCTTGGGACTAGCGGGAAAGACCGGGGAGCTGTTTTTT | CASSPLGLAGKTGELFF
- | - | TRBJ1-6 | TRBV9 | TGTGCCAGCAGCGACAAGCGGGGGGCGGATTCACCCCTCCACTTT | CASSDKRGADSPLHF
- | TRBD1 | TRBJ2-7 | TRBV25-1 | TGTGCCAGCAGTGAACGGGACAGGTCCTACGAGCAGTACTTC | CASSERDRSYEQYF
- | - | TRBJ1-2 | TRBV9 | TGTGCCAGCAGCCCGGGGGGGGGCTCGGTCTATGGCTACACCTTC | CASSPGGGSVYGYTF
once | - | TRBJ2-7 | TRBV6-5 | TGTGCCAGCAGTCCCGTGGGCGCAGGCTACGAGCAGTACTTC | CASSPVGAGYEQYF
- | TRBD1 | TRBJ2-7 | TRBV7-9 | TGTGCCAGCAGCTTATTTAACCTGGCGGGACAGGGATTCTACGAGCAGTACTTC | CASSLFNLAGQGFYEQYF
- | - | TRBJ1-2 | TRBV10-2 | TGCGCCAGCAGTGAAGGGAGCTCCCCCTATGGCTACACCTTC | CASSEGSSPYGYTF
- | TRBD1 | TRBJ2-1 | TRBV24-1 | TGTGCCACCAGTGATTCCTGGACAGGGACTTACAATGAGCAGTTCTTC | CATSDSWTGTYNEQFF
- | - | TRBJ2-5 | TRBV27 | TGTGCCAGCAGAAAGACAGGTCAAGAGACCCAGTACTTC | CASRKTGQETQYF
few | TRBD2 | TRBJ2-1 | TRBV5-5 | TGTGCCAGCGGGCGGGAGGGCCCTGATGAGCAGTTCTTC | CASGREGPDEQFF
- | - | TRBJ1-2 | TRBV7-9 | TGTGCCAGCAGCCCCCAGGAGGGTATAGGCTACACCTTC | CASSPQEGIGYTF
once | TRBD1 | TRBJ2-3 | TRBV4-1 | TGCGCCAGCAAAGGACAGGGGTTGTCAGATACGCAGTATTTT | CASKGQGLSDTQYF
- | - | TRBJ2-1 | TRBV6-1 | TGTGCCAGCAGTGAAACTGTCCGCTCCTACAATGAGCAGTTCTTC | CASSETVRSYNEQFF
- | TRBD1 | TRBJ1-5 | TRBV27 | TGTGCCAGCAGTTTCTTTCGGACAGGGGGCCTTCAGCCCCAGCATTTT | CASSFFRTGGLQPQHF
- | - | TRBJ1-2 | TRBV4-1 | TGCGCCAGCAGCCAAGCCGGGGAGGTCTATGGCTACACCTTC | CASSQAGEVYGYTF
- | TRBD1 | TRBJ1-5 | TRBV30 | TGTGCCTGGAGCAACCCCGGGACAGCAAACAATCAGCCCCAGCATTTT | CAWSNPGTANNQPQHF
- | - | TRBJ2-7 | TRBV9 | TGTGCCAGCAGCGTAGTAGCCAGTTCAAGCTACGAGCAGTACTTC | CASSVVASSSYEQYF